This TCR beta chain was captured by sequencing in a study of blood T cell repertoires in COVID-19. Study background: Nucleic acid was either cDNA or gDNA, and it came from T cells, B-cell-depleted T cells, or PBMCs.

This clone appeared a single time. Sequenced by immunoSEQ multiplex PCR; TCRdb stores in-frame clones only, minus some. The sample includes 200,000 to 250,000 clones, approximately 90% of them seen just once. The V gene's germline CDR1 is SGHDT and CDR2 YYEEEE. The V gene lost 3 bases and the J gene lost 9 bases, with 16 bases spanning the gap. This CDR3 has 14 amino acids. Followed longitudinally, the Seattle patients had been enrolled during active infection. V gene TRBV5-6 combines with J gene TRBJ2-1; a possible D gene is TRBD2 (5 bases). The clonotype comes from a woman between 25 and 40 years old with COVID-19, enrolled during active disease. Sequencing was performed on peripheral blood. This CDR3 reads CASSSDRGGGEQFF. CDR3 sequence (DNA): TGTGCCAGCAGCTCGGATAGAGGAGGTGGTGAGCAGTTCTTC.